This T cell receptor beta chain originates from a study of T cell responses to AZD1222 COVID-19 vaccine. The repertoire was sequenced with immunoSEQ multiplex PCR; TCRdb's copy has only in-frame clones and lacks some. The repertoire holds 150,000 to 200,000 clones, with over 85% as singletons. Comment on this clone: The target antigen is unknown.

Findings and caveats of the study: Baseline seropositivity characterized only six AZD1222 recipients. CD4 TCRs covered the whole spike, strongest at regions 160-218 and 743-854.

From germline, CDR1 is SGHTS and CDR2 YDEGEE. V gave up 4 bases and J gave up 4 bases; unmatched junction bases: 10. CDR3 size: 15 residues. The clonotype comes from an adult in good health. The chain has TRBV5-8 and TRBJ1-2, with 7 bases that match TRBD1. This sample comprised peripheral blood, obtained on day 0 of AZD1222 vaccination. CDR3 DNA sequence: TGTGCCAGCAGCCTGGCGACCCGACAGGGCTATGGCTACACCTTC. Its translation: CASSLATRQGYGYTF.